A selection of T cell receptor beta chains follows, all from one sample in a study of blood T cell repertoires in COVID-19. Profiled with immunoSEQ multiplex PCR; TCRdb holds only in-frame clones, not every one. The sample includes approximately 180,000 clones, approximately 85% seen only once; the top ten take 9.5% to 13%. The sequenced material came from peripheral blood. These receptors were collected from a human donor with active or convalescent COVID-19. The donor label of this sample is uncertain. The CDR3 runs from the conserved cysteine through the conserved F or W. Each record gives: CDR3 DNA, CDR3 protein, clone size, V gene, D gene, J gene. The D gene is left open where the match is weak. Not all rows give a size; the values are once, few, many and, for expanded clones, a class.

CDR3nt: TGTGCCACCAGCACGCGGAACCCGGGCTCTGGAAACACCATATATTTT
CDR3aa: CATSTRNPGSGNTIYF
abundance: -
v_gene: TRBV15
d_gene: -
j_gene: TRBJ1-3

CDR3nt: TGTGCCAGCAGTTCCCGACTTTTTGGCTACACCTTC
CDR3aa: CASSSRLFGYTF
abundance: -
v_gene: TRBV12-3/TRBV12-4
d_gene: -
j_gene: TRBJ1-2

CDR3nt: TGCGCCAGCAGCTTGCGGGGAGAGGCTAGCGGGCAAGAGACCCAGTACTTC
CDR3aa: CASSLRGEASGQETQYF
abundance: -
v_gene: TRBV5-1
d_gene: TRBD2
j_gene: TRBJ2-5

CDR3nt: TGTGCCAGCAGACCTTTACAGGGGTCGAACACTGAAGCTTTCTTT
CDR3aa: CASRPLQGSNTEAFF
abundance: -
v_gene: TRBV6-5
d_gene: TRBD1
j_gene: TRBJ1-1

CDR3nt: TGCAGCGTTGAAGATCGGGGGATGTCCTACGAGCAGTACTTC
CDR3aa: CSVEDRGMSYEQYF
abundance: -
v_gene: TRBV29-1
d_gene: -
j_gene: TRBJ2-7

CDR3nt: TGTGCCAGCAGCTTGCGGGAAAACATTCAGTACTTC
CDR3aa: CASSLRENIQYF
abundance: -
v_gene: TRBV5-5
d_gene: -
j_gene: TRBJ2-4

CDR3nt: TGTGCCAGCAAAGGAGCGACAGAAGGAAGAGCCGAGCAGTACTTC
CDR3aa: CASKGATEGRAEQYF
abundance: -
v_gene: TRBV28
d_gene: -
j_gene: TRBJ2-7

CDR3nt: TGTGCCTGGTCGGGACAATTCAATGGCTACACCTTC
CDR3aa: CAWSGQFNGYTF
abundance: once
v_gene: TRBV30
d_gene: -
j_gene: TRBJ1-2

CDR3nt: TGTGCCATCAGAAGGGATACAGGGGATGGAAACACCATATATTTT
CDR3aa: CAIRRDTGDGNTIYF
abundance: -
v_gene: TRBV10-3
d_gene: TRBD1
j_gene: TRBJ1-3

CDR3nt: TGCGCCAGCAGCTTGCAGGACAGGGGGCCGGTTGAGCAGTTCTTC
CDR3aa: CASSLQDRGPVEQFF
abundance: once
v_gene: TRBV5-1
d_gene: TRBD1
j_gene: TRBJ2-1

CDR3nt: TGTGCCAGCAGCTTGGGGTCAGTCAGCACAGATACGCAGTATTTT
CDR3aa: CASSLGSVSTDTQYF
abundance: -
v_gene: TRBV5-4
d_gene: -
j_gene: TRBJ2-3

CDR3nt: TGTGCCAGCAGTCAAGGGACAGGGAGATATGGCTACACCTTC
CDR3aa: CASSQGTGRYGYTF
abundance: many
v_gene: TRBV2
d_gene: TRBD1
j_gene: TRBJ1-2

CDR3nt: TGTGCCAGCAACCAAGCCCGGAATCGACAGGATACCTACGAGCAGTACTTC
CDR3aa: CASNQARNRQDTYEQYF
abundance: -
v_gene: TRBV21-1
d_gene: -
j_gene: TRBJ2-7

CDR3nt: TGTGCCAGCAGTCCACAGGGGATAGCCCAAAATGAGCAGTTCTTC
CDR3aa: CASSPQGIAQNEQFF
abundance: -
v_gene: TRBV5-4
d_gene: TRBD1
j_gene: TRBJ2-1

CDR3nt: TGCAGTGCTAGTAGCGGGGCAGGTCCCAATGAGCAGTTCTTC
CDR3aa: CSASSGAGPNEQFF
abundance: few
v_gene: TRBV20-1
d_gene: TRBD2
j_gene: TRBJ2-1

CDR3nt: TGTGCCACCAGTGACCCCAGTCAGCCCCAGCATTTT
CDR3aa: CATSDPSQPQHF
abundance: few
v_gene: TRBV24-1
d_gene: -
j_gene: TRBJ1-5

CDR3nt: TGTGCCAGCAGCTTACTGGGACTAGCTACAGATACGCAGTATTTT
CDR3aa: CASSLLGLATDTQYF
abundance: -
v_gene: TRBV7-3
d_gene: TRBD2
j_gene: TRBJ2-3

CDR3nt: TGTGCCAGCAGCTTGAGGCGGGGGGGTTATACGCAGTATTTT
CDR3aa: CASSLRRGGYTQYF
abundance: -
v_gene: TRBV11-2
d_gene: TRBD2
j_gene: TRBJ2-3

CDR3nt: TGTGCCAGCAGTCCGCCCCCGGGACAGGGGGCGCATAACACCTTC
CDR3aa: CASSPPPGQGAHNTF
abundance: -
v_gene: TRBV6-2/TRBV6-3
d_gene: TRBD1
j_gene: TRBJ1-2

CDR3nt: TGTGCCAGCAGCCGCACCGGGGAGCTGTTTTTT
CDR3aa: CASSRTGELFF
abundance: -
v_gene: TRBV28
d_gene: -
j_gene: TRBJ2-2

CDR3nt: TGTGCCAGCTCACCACCGAGGCGCGGGGAGCTGTTTTTT
CDR3aa: CASSPPRRGELFF
abundance: -
v_gene: TRBV18
d_gene: -
j_gene: TRBJ2-2

CDR3nt: TGTGCTAGTGGTCTAAAAACCGGGACAGAAGTTTATAACTATGGCTACACCTTC
CDR3aa: CASGLKTGTEVYNYGYTF
abundance: -
v_gene: TRBV12-5
d_gene: TRBD1
j_gene: TRBJ1-2

CDR3nt: TGTGCCAGCAGCTTAGGACAGGGCACAGATACGCAGTATTTT
CDR3aa: CASSLGQGTDTQYF
abundance: -
v_gene: TRBV7-2
d_gene: -
j_gene: TRBJ2-3

CDR3nt: TGTGCCAGCAGCCTACTCGGGGGTGACAATGAGCAGTTCTTC
CDR3aa: CASSLLGGDNEQFF
abundance: -
v_gene: TRBV3-1/TRBV3-2
d_gene: -
j_gene: TRBJ2-1

CDR3nt: TGTGCCAGCAGGGTAAAGGGGGGGAATGAGCAGTTCTTC
CDR3aa: CASRVKGGNEQFF
abundance: -
v_gene: TRBV2
d_gene: -
j_gene: TRBJ2-1

CDR3nt: TGTGCCAGCAGTGAAGCGCTTGGGGGGAGAGGGACCCAGTACTTC
CDR3aa: CASSEALGGRGTQYF
abundance: -
v_gene: TRBV2
d_gene: -
j_gene: TRBJ2-5

CDR3nt: TGTGCCAGCAGTTATGGATCCACGGGACAGCGCGGAGCTAACTATGGCTACACCTTC
CDR3aa: CASSYGSTGQRGANYGYTF
abundance: -
v_gene: TRBV6-2/TRBV6-3
d_gene: TRBD1
j_gene: TRBJ1-2

CDR3nt: TGTGCCAGCAGCTCCGGGACAGGGCCTTACGAGCAGTACTTC
CDR3aa: CASSSGTGPYEQYF
abundance: -
v_gene: TRBV11-3
d_gene: TRBD1
j_gene: TRBJ2-7

CDR3nt: TGTGCCAGCAGTATAGCGGGAGCTGATACGCAGTATTTT
CDR3aa: CASSIAGADTQYF
abundance: -
v_gene: TRBV2
d_gene: TRBD2
j_gene: TRBJ2-3

CDR3nt: TGTGCCAGCAGCGTAGAACCGGGACAAGGTGGCTACACCTTC
CDR3aa: CASSVEPGQGGYTF
abundance: -
v_gene: TRBV9
d_gene: -
j_gene: TRBJ1-2

CDR3nt: TGTGCCAGCAGTGAGGGCCCGAGTTATGGCTACACCTTC
CDR3aa: CASSEGPSYGYTF
abundance: -
v_gene: TRBV2
d_gene: -
j_gene: TRBJ1-2

CDR3nt: TGTGCCAGCAGCCAACCTAGACTAGCGGGGGGAGAGACCCAGTACTTC
CDR3aa: CASSQPRLAGGETQYF
abundance: -
v_gene: TRBV3-1/TRBV3-2
d_gene: TRBD2
j_gene: TRBJ2-5

CDR3nt: TGTGCCAGCTCATGGGACACTACTAACTATGGCTACACCTTC
CDR3aa: CASSWDTTNYGYTF
abundance: few
v_gene: TRBV28
d_gene: -
j_gene: TRBJ1-2

CDR3nt: TGTGCCACCAGCAGAGATCTAGCGGGAGCTATCGAGCAGTACTTC
CDR3aa: CATSRDLAGAIEQYF
abundance: -
v_gene: TRBV15
d_gene: TRBD2
j_gene: TRBJ2-7

CDR3nt: TGTGCCAGCAGCTTAGGGGAGAGAGGGACCCAGTACTTC
CDR3aa: CASSLGERGTQYF
abundance: -
v_gene: TRBV7-8
d_gene: -
j_gene: TRBJ2-5

CDR3nt: TGTGCCAGCAGCCAACAGGGAAGTAAGGGCGGGGAGCTGTTTTTT
CDR3aa: CASSQQGSKGGELFF
abundance: -
v_gene: TRBV7-3
d_gene: -
j_gene: TRBJ2-2

CDR3nt: TGTGCCAGCAGCTTGGATAGTAACTCGCGGAAGACCGGGGAGCTGTTTTTT
CDR3aa: CASSLDSNSRKTGELFF
abundance: once
v_gene: TRBV5-4
d_gene: -
j_gene: TRBJ2-2

CDR3nt: TGTGCCAGCAGCTATAGCGGGAGGGCGGTTCTAGAGACCCAGTACTTC
CDR3aa: CASSYSGRAVLETQYF
abundance: -
v_gene: TRBV13
d_gene: TRBD2
j_gene: TRBJ2-5

CDR3nt: TGTGCCAGTAGTGATGAGAGGCATTCACCCCTCCACTTT
CDR3aa: CASSDERHSPLHF
abundance: -
v_gene: TRBV19
d_gene: -
j_gene: TRBJ1-6

CDR3nt: TGCGCCAGCAGCAACCGCCCCCGGGTAGCGGGGGGTACAGCCAAAAACATTCAGTACTTC
CDR3aa: CASSNRPRVAGGTAKNIQYF
abundance: -
v_gene: TRBV4-3
d_gene: TRBD2
j_gene: TRBJ2-4

CDR3nt: TGCGCCAGCAGCGAGCGGGGGGGCCGCTACAATGAGCAGTTCTTC
CDR3aa: CASSERGGRYNEQFF
abundance: -
v_gene: TRBV5-1
d_gene: TRBD2
j_gene: TRBJ2-1

CDR3nt: TGCGCCAGCAGTGAGTTGACTAGCGGGAGGCTGGCGGAGCAGTTCTTC
CDR3aa: CASSELTSGRLAEQFF
abundance: -
v_gene: TRBV10-1
d_gene: TRBD2
j_gene: TRBJ2-1

CDR3nt: TGTGCCAGCAGTTTACAGGCCAGATCCTACGAGCAGTACTTC
CDR3aa: CASSLQARSYEQYF
abundance: -
v_gene: TRBV27
d_gene: -
j_gene: TRBJ2-7

CDR3nt: TGTGCCAGCAGTGGCACACGCGGGACAGGGGGTCCTTATAGCAATCAGCCCCAGCATTTT
CDR3aa: CASSGTRGTGGPYSNQPQHF
abundance: -
v_gene: TRBV6-1
d_gene: TRBD1
j_gene: TRBJ1-5

CDR3nt: TGTGCCAGCAGCTTAGGGGCAGGGTGGGGTTTCGGACAGCCCCAGCATTTT
CDR3aa: CASSLGAGWGFGQPQHF
abundance: -
v_gene: TRBV7-2
d_gene: -
j_gene: TRBJ1-5

CDR3nt: TGTGCCAGCAGTTTAAAAAGTGGGGGGGGTAGCAATCAGCCCCAGCATTTT
CDR3aa: CASSLKSGGGSNQPQHF
abundance: once
v_gene: TRBV28
d_gene: -
j_gene: TRBJ1-5

CDR3nt: TGTGCCAGCAGCCAAACTCCCCTGGGTGGGGGGGATGTTTCACCCCTCCACTTT
CDR3aa: CASSQTPLGGGDVSPLHF
abundance: -
v_gene: TRBV4-2
d_gene: -
j_gene: TRBJ1-6

CDR3nt: TGTGCCAGCAGCTTTAGCGGGGACGAGCAGTACTTC
CDR3aa: CASSFSGDEQYF
abundance: -
v_gene: TRBV7-9
d_gene: TRBD2
j_gene: TRBJ2-7

CDR3nt: TGTGCCAGCCTGGACAGTCCCTTCAATCAGCCCCAGCATTTT
CDR3aa: CASLDSPFNQPQHF
abundance: once
v_gene: TRBV2
d_gene: -
j_gene: TRBJ1-5

CDR3nt: TGTGCCAGCAGTGAAGTCTGGGGGGAGAACAGCTCCACCTTC
CDR3aa: CASSEVWGENSSTF
abundance: -
v_gene: TRBV6-1
d_gene: -
j_gene: TRBJ1-2

CDR3nt: TGTGCCAGCAGTCTAAATCCGGGACTAGCAGCCGGGGAGCTGTTTTTT
CDR3aa: CASSLNPGLAAGELFF
abundance: -
v_gene: TRBV2
d_gene: TRBD2
j_gene: TRBJ2-2

CDR3nt: TGCGCCAGCAGCCTAAGGACTAGCGGCACAGATACGCAGTATTTT
CDR3aa: CASSLRTSGTDTQYF
abundance: -
v_gene: TRBV5-1
d_gene: TRBD2
j_gene: TRBJ2-3